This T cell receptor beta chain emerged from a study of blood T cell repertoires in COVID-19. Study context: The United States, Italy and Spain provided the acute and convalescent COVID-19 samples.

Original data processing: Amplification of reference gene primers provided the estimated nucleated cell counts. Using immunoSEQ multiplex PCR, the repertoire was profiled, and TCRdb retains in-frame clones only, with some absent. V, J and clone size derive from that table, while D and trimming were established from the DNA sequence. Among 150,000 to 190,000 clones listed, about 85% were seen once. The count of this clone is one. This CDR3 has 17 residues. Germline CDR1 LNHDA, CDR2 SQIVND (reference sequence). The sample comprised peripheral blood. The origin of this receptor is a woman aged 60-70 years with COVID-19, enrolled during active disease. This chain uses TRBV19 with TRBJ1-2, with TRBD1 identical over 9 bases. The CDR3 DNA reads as TGTCCCTGTAGAACCCACGACAGGGGGGGGGCCGCCGTCGGCTACACCTTC. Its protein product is CPCRTHDRGGAAVGYTF.